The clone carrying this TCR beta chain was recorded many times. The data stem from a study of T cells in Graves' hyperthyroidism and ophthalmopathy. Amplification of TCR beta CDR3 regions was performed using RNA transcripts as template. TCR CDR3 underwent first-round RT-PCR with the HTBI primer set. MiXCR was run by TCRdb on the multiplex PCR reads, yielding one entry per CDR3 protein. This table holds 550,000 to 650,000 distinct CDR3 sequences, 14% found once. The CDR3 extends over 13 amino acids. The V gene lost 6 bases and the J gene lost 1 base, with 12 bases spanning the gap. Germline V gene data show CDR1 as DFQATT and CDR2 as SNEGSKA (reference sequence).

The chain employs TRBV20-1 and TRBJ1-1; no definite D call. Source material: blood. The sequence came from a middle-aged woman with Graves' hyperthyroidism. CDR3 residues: CSAMGTKNTEAFF. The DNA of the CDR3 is TGCAGTGCCATGGGAACTAAGAACACTGAAGCTTTCTTT.